One sample yielded the 19 T cell receptor beta chains listed below, sequenced in a study of T cell responses to AZD1222 COVID-19 vaccine. The assay was immunoSEQ multiplex PCR, and TCRdb's table has in-frame clones only and misses some. This repertoire shows about 140,000 clones, around nine tenths found once; its top ten account for 5.5%. Material: peripheral blood, obtained on day 0 of AZD1222 vaccination. These receptors all come from an adult in good health.

The genes are TRBV5-4 and TRBJ1-5; D is undetermined. Per the germline V gene, CDR1 is SGHNT and CDR2 is YYREEE (reference sequence). V was trimmed by 0 bases and J by 2 bases, leaving 12 bases between them. This CDR3 is 16 amino acids long. CDR3 coding DNA: TGTGCCAGCAGCTTGGGGCCCCCGGCGGGCAATCAGCCCCAGCATTTT. It translates to CASSLGPPAGNQPQHF.

In its sample, this clone was seen once. This chain joins TRBV19 and TRBJ2-2; 8 positions match TRBD2. Per the germline V gene, CDR1 is LNHDA and CDR2 is SQIVND (reference sequence). V shed 2 bases and J 5 bases; nucleotides not matched to a gene: 4. This CDR3 is built from 15 residues. CDR3 coding DNA: TGTGCCAGTAGTATATTAGCGGGATCAACCGGGGAGCTGTTTTTT. This sequence encodes CASSILAGSTGELFF. The complete variable domain, with remaining parts taken from reference TRBV19 and TRBJ2-2, reads DGGITQSPKYLFRKEGQNVTLSCEQNLNHDAMYWYRQDPGQGLRLIYYSQIVNDFQKGDIAEGYSVSREKKESFPLTVTSAQKNPTAFYLCASSILAGSTGELFFGEGSRLTVL.

V and J are TRBV4-3 and TRBJ1-1; weak D call: TRBD1 (5 bases). This CDR3 spans 15 amino acids. V shed 4 bases and J shed 0 bases, with 12 bases lying between them. Germline V CDR1 and CDR2: LGHNA, YSLEER. CDR3 bases: TGCGCCAGCAGCCCTGAAGGACACCTGAACACTGAAGCTTTCTTT. Protein product: CASSPEGHLNTEAFF.

This clone showed up just a few times. An end of the junction does not agree with germline; a read error may underlie this. This sample also contains other DNA sequences that code for the same CDR3. This chain's CDR3 is CASSLSSGSYNEQFF. CDR3 bases: TGTGCTAGCAGCTTATCTAGCGGGTCCTACAATGAGCAGTTCTTC. This rearrangement joins TRBV7-7 to TRBJ2-1, with TRBD2 identical over 8 bases. The V gene's germline CDR1 is SSHAT and CDR2 FNYEAQ (reference sequence). This CDR3 spans 15 amino acids.

The chain has TRBV27 and TRBJ1-1; 7 bases align to TRBD1. The V and J ends lost 5 bases and 0 bases, in that order; junction bases with no gene match: 3. The CDR3 has 14 residues. Germline CDR1 is MNHEY and CDR2 is SMNVEV (reference sequence). The CDR3 reads CASSRGQLNTEAFF. The CDR3 DNA follows: TGTGCCAGCAGTAGGGGACAGTTGAACACTGAAGCTTTCTTT.

The rearrangement uses TRBV7-8 and TRBJ1-1; D gene unclear. V gave up 5 bases and J gave up 1 base, with 8 bases separating them. From germline, CDR1 is SGHVS and CDR2 FQNEAQ. This CDR3 has 13 amino acids. The CDR3 is CASSLPRNTEAFF. In nucleotides, the CDR3 is TGTGCCAGCAGCCTTCCGCGGAACACTGAAGCTTTCTTT.

This CDR3 reads CASSGLAFNEQFF. CDR3 in DNA: TGTGCCAGCAGTGGACTAGCGTTCAATGAGCAGTTCTTC. The chain is built from TRBV2 and TRBJ2-1; 8 bases agree with TRBD2. V trimming: 4 bases; J trimming: 6 bases; junction bases outside the gene matches: 2. Looked up from germline, CDR1 is SNHLY and CDR2 is FYNNEI. CDR3 length: 13 residues.

For this clone: The same CDR3 also results from other DNA sequences found in this sample. This sequence joins TRBV7-9 and TRBJ1-1; D gene ambiguous. The V end was cut by 1 base, the J end by 4 bases, with 1 base between. Germline V lookup: CDR1 SEHNR, CDR2 FQNEAQ (reference sequence). CDR3 length: 11 residues. DNA for the CDR3: TGTGCCAGCAGCTTAGGCACTGAAGCTTTCTTT. It encodes CASSLGTEAFF.

This rearrangement joins TRBV2 to TRBJ2-7; TRBD2 matches 8 bases. The CDR3 is made up of 12 amino acids. Germline CDR1 reads SNHLY; CDR2 reads FYNNEI. The V segment lost 7 bases and the J segment 3 bases; nucleotides outside the gene matches: 2. In DNA, the CDR3 is TGTGCCAGCACCGGGAGGGACTACGAGCAGTACTTC. Translated, it gives CASTGRDYEQYF.

This rearrangement joins TRBV7-9 to TRBJ2-1, with TRBD2 matching over 8 bases. The junction had 6 bases not matched to a gene; V was cut back by 5 bases and J by 0 bases. This CDR3 has 16 amino acids. Germline V gene sequence: CDR1 SEHNR, CDR2 FQNEAQ (reference sequence). CDR3 residues: CASSDTSGASYNEQFF. The CDR3 region has the DNA TGTGCCAGCAGCGACACTAGCGGAGCCTCCTACAATGAGCAGTTCTTC. The full variable domain, its missing parts supplied by reference TRBV7-9 and TRBJ2-1, is DTGVSQNPRHKITKRGQNVTFRCDPISEHNRLYWYRQTLGQGPEFLTYFQNEAQLEKSRLLSDRFSAERPKGSFSTLEIQRTEQGDSAMYLCASSDTSGASYNEQFFGPGTRLTVL.

This chain uses TRBV4-3 with TRBJ2-1; no clear D. V lost 0 bases and J lost 6, with 12 bases in between. CDR3 length: 15 residues. Germline V gene data show CDR1 as LGHNA and CDR2 as YSLEER. The CDR3 spells CASSQEIGPANEQFF. The CDR3 DNA sequence: TGCGCCAGCAGCCAAGAAATTGGACCGGCCAATGAGCAGTTCTTC.

This rearrangement joins TRBV7-9 to TRBJ2-2, with D unresolved. Per the germline V gene, CDR1 is SEHNR and CDR2 is FQNEAQ (reference sequence). CDR3 size: 13 residues. Trimming cost V 3 bases and J 4 bases, with 6 bases left between them. Here the CDR3 reads CASSLAGTGELFF. CDR3 in DNA: TGTGCCAGCAGCTTGGCCGGCACCGGGGAGCTGTTTTTT. Using reference TRBV7-9 and TRBJ2-2 for the parts outside the CDR3, the full variable domain is DTGVSQNPRHKITKRGQNVTFRCDPISEHNRLYWYRQTLGQGPEFLTYFQNEAQLEKSRLLSDRFSAERPKGSFSTLEIQRTEQGDSAMYLCASSLAGTGELFFGEGSRLTVL.

The rearrangement joins TRBV7-2 to TRBJ2-1; TRBD2 matches 10 bases. The CDR3 totals 16 residues. From germline, CDR1 is SGHTA and CDR2 FQGNSA. Unmatched junction bases numbered 7, after V lost 1 base and J lost 7 bases. CDR3 nucleotide sequence: TGTGCCAGCAGCTTAGGGGCTAGCGGGAGAGGTAATGAGCAGTTCTTC. Encoded protein: CASSLGASGRGNEQFF.

The chain uses TRBV27 and TRBJ1-5, with D possibly TRBD1 on 6 matching bases. The CDR3 totals 15 residues. Germline loops: CDR1 MNHEY, CDR2 SMNVEV (reference sequence). The V end lost 2 bases, the J end lost 1 base, and 9 bases lay between the germline ends. DNA for the CDR3: TGTGCCAGCAGTTTAAGAGGACAGAGCAATCAGCCCCAGCATTTT. This gives the protein CASSLRGQSNQPQHF.

The V and J genes are TRBV30 and TRBJ2-2; D gene uncertain. Germline CDR1 reads GTSNPN; CDR2 reads SVGIG (reference sequence). This CDR3 has 13 residues. The ends were cut back, 2 bases at V and 6 bases at J, with 10 bases in the middle. CDR3 nucleotides: TGTGCCTGGAGTCAGATTCAGGCCGGGGAGCTGTTTTTT. Amino acid sequence: CAWSQIQAGELFF.

The chain joins TRBV28 to TRBJ1-6, with 7 bases aligning to TRBD1. The germline CDR1 and CDR2 sequences are MDHEN and SYDVKM. This CDR3 is 15 amino acids long. J was trimmed by 4 bases and V by 5 bases; bases with no gene match: 5. The CDR3 region is CASSLDRAYNSPLHF. Written as DNA, the CDR3 is TGTGCCAGCAGTCTCGACAGGGCTTATAATTCACCCCTCCACTTT.

This clone has a single count. The chain joins TRBV27 to TRBJ1-2; 10 bases map to TRBD1. The CDR3 sequence is 17 residues long. Germline loops: CDR1 MNHEY, CDR2 SMNVEV (reference sequence). J was trimmed by 7 bases and V by 1 base; bases with no gene match: 12. CDR3 sequence (DNA): TGTGCCAGCAGTTTATATGTACCCTCCGGGACAGGGGTTGGCTACACCTTC. It codes for CASSLYVPSGTGVGYTF.

This sequence joins TRBV6-5 and TRBJ2-1; TRBD1 agrees at 7 bases. Germline loops: CDR1 MNHEY, CDR2 SVGAGI. The junction had 2 bases not matched to a gene; V was cut back by 0 bases and J by 6 bases. CDR3 length equals 14 residues. As DNA, the CDR3 is TGTGCCAGCAGTTACTCGGGACAGATCAATGAGCAGTTCTTC. It translates to CASSYSGQINEQFF.

The chain carries TRBV18 and TRBJ1-1; D is possibly TRBD1 (5 bases). The CDR3 is 14 amino acids. The germline V gene has CDR1 KGHSH and CDR2 LQKENI. The V end was cut by 2 bases, the J end by 4 bases, with 11 bases between. The CDR3 sequence is CASSPMGVSTEAFF. The DNA for the CDR3 is TGTGCCAGCTCACCAATGGGGGTGAGCACTGAAGCTTTCTTT.